This is a list of T cell receptor beta chains from one sample in a study of OX40 agonist ivuxolimab in advanced cancers. The assay was immunoSEQ multiplex PCR, and TCRdb's table has in-frame clones only and misses some. Of about 74,000 clones detected, roughly four fifths appear once; the ten largest clones hold more than 6%. Sequenced here: CD4+ or CD8+ T cells sorted from blood, sampled in a trial of the OX40 agonist ivuxolimab. The receptors were sampled from an adult with an advanced solid tumor such as melanoma, head and neck, liver or kidney cancer. The CDR3 runs from the conserved cysteine through the conserved F or W. The D gene is left open where the match is weak. Clone size appears in some rows only: once, few, many, or a class for an expanded clone.

clone_size j_call v_call d_call cdr3_aa cdr3_nt
NA TRBJ2-2 TRBV2 NA CASSAGNGAGELFF TGTGCCAGCAGTGCAGGGAACGGGGCCGGGGAGCTGTTTTTT
NA TRBJ2-3 TRBV7-6 TRBD1 CASSVPTGGISDTQYF TGTGCCAGCAGCGTACCGACAGGGGGCATTTCAGATACGCAGTATTTT
NA TRBJ2-1 TRBV14 TRBD1 CASSPGTGSYNEQFF TGTGCCAGCAGCCCCGGGACAGGTTCCTACAATGAGCAGTTCTTC
NA TRBJ1-4 TRBV28 NA CASSLEGATNEKLFF TGTGCCAGCAGTTTAGAGGGGGCAACTAATGAAAAACTGTTTTTT
NA TRBJ2-3 TRBV6-5 TRBD2 CAGSRRSGTRGTQYF TGTGCCGGCAGTAGACGCTCCGGGACTAGGGGGACTCAGTATTTT
NA TRBJ2-2 TRBV9 NA CASSQGGELFF TGTGCCAGCAGCCAGGGCGGGGAGCTGTTTTTT
NA TRBJ2-7 TRBV6-4 TRBD2 CASSALAGVGEQYF TGTGCCAGCAGTGCTCTAGCGGGAGTTGGCGAGCAGTACTTC
NA TRBJ2-1 TRBV4-3 TRBD2 CASSQDGTINEQFF TGCGCCAGCAGCCAAGACGGGACTATTAATGAGCAGTTCTTC
few TRBJ2-2 TRBV10-3 TRBD1 CAVTGEIDTGELFF TGTGCCGTCACAGGGGAGATAGACACCGGGGAGCTGTTTTTT
once TRBJ2-3 TRBV10-1 TRBD2 CASSEYTQLAGGKDTQYF TGCGCCAGCAGCGAGTATACTCAACTAGCGGGGGGGAAAGATACGCAGTATTTT